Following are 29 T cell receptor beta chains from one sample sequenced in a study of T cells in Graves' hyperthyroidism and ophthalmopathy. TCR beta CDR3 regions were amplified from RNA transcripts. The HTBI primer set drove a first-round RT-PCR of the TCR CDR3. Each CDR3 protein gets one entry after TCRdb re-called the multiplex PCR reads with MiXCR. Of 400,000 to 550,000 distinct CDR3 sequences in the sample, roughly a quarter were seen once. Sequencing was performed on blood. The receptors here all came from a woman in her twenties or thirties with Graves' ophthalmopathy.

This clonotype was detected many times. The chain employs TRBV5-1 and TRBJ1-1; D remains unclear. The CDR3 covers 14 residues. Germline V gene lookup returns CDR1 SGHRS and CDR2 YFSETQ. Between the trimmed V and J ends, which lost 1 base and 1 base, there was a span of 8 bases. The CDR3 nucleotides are TGCGCCAGCAGCTTGAACCCGGGGAACACTGAAGCTTTCTTT. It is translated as CASSLNPGNTEAFF.

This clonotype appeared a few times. The CDR3, as DNA: TGCAGTGCTAGCCCCGGGACTAGCGGGAAGTACGAGCAGTACTTC. As protein: CSASPGTSGKYEQYF. The rearrangement joins TRBV20-1 to TRBJ2-7, with 13 bases matching TRBD2. This CDR3 has 15 amino acids. Trimming at V came to 3 bases and at J to 4 bases, leaving 6 bases not matched to a gene. CDR1 is DFQATT and CDR2 is SNEGSKA in the germline V gene (reference sequence).

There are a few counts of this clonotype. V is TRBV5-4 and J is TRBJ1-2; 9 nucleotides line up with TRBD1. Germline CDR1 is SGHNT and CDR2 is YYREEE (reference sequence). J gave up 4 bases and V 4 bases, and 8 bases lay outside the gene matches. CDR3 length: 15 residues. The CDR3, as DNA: TGTGCCAGCAGCATTTACAGGGGGCTACGCTATGGCTACACCTTC. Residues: CASSIYRGLRYGYTF.

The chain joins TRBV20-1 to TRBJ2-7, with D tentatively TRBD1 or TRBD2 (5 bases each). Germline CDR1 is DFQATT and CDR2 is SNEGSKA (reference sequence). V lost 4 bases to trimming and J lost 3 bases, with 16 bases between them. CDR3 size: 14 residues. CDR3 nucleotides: TGCAGTGCTACTTACCGGGACCGGGTCTACGAGCAGTACTTC. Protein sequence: CSATYRDRVYEQYF.

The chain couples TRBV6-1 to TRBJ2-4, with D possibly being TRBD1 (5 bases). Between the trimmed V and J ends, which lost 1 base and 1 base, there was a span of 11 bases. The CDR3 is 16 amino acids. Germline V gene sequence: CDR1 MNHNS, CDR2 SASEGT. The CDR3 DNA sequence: TGTGCCAGCAGTGAAGAGGGGTTTAGGGCCAAAAACATTCAGTACTTC. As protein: CASSEEGFRAKNIQYF.

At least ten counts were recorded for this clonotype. This CDR3 is CSARDGTSGSYEQYF. The CDR3 DNA reads as TGCAGTGCTAGAGATGGGACATCCGGCTCCTACGAGCAGTACTTC. This chain links TRBV20-1 with TRBJ2-7; tentative D call: TRBD1 (6 bases). Trimming cost V 0 bases and J 0 bases, with 12 bases left between them. Germline V gene sequence: CDR1 DFQATT, CDR2 SNEGSKA (reference sequence). The CDR3 consists of 15 residues.

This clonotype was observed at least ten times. CDR3 DNA: TGTGCCATCAGTGGGGCAGGGACCACTGAAGCTTTCTTT. This encodes CAISGAGTTEAFF. The chain couples TRBV10-3 to TRBJ1-1, with a possible D match to TRBD1 (5 bases). V lost 4 bases and J lost 4, with 10 bases in between. Germline V CDR1 and CDR2: ENHRY, SYGVKD. The CDR3 has 13 residues.

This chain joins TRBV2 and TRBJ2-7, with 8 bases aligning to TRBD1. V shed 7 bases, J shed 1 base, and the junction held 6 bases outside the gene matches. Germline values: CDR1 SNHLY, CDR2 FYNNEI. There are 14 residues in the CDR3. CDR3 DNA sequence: TGTGCCAGCAACCCGGGACAGGCTTCCTACGAGCAGTACTTC. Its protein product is CASNPGQASYEQYF.

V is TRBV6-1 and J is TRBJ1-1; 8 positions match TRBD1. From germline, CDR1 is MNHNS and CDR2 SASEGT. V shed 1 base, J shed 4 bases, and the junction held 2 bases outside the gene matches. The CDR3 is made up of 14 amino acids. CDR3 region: CASSEVTGGTEAFF. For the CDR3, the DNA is TGTGCCAGCAGTGAAGTCACAGGGGGCACTGAAGCTTTCTTT.

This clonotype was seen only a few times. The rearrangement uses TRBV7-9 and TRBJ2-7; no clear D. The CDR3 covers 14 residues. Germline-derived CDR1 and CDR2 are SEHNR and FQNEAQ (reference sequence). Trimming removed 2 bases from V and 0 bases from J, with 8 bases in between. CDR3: CASSLSDFSYEQYF. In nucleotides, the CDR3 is TGTGCCAGCAGCTTATCCGACTTCTCCTACGAGCAGTACTTC.

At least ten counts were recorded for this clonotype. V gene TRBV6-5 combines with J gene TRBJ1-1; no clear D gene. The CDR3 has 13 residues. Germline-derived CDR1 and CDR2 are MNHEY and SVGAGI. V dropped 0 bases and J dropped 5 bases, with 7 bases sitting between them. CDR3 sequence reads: CASSYSAGTEAFF. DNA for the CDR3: TGTGCCAGCAGTTACTCCGCGGGTACTGAAGCTTTCTTT.

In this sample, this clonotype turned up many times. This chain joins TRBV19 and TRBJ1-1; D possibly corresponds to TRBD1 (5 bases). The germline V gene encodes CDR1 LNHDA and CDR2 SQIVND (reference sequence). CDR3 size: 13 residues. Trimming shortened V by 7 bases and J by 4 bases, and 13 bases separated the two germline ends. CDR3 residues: CASTGDELTEAFF. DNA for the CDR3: TGTGCCAGTACGGGGGACGAGCTCACTGAAGCTTTCTTT.

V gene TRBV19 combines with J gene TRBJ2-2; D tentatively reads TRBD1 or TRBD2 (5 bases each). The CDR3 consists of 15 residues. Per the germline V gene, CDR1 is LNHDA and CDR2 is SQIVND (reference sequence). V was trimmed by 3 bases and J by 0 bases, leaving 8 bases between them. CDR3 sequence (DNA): TGTGCCAGTAGTATGTGGGGGTCGAACACCGGGGAGCTGTTTTTT. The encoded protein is CASSMWGSNTGELFF.

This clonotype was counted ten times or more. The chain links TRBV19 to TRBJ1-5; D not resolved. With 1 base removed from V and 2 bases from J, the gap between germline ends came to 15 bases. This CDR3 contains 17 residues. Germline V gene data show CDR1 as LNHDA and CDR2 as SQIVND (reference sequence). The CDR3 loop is CASSIGRSGKGNQPQHF. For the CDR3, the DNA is TGTGCCAGTAGTATAGGCAGATCGGGAAAAGGCAATCAGCCCCAGCATTTT.

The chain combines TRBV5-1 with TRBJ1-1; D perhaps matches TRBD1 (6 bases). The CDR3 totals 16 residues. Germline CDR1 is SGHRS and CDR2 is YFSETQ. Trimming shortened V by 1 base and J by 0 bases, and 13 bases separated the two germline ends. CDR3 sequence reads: CASSLSTGYMNTEAFF. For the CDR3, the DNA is TGCGCCAGCAGCTTGTCAACAGGGTACATGAACACTGAAGCTTTCTTT. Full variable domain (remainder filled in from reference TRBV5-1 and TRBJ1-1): KAGVTQTPRYLIKTRGQQVTLSCSPISGHRSVSWYQQTPGQGLQFLFEYFSETQRNKGNFPGRFSGRQFSNSRSEMNVSTLELGDSALYLCASSLSTGYMNTEAFFGQGTRLTVV.

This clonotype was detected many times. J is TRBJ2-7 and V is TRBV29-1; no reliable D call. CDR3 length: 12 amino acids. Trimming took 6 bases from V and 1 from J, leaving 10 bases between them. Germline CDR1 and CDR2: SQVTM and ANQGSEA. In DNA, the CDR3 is TGCAGCGTGTCCAAGGAATCCTACGAGCAGTACTTC. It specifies CSVSKESYEQYF.

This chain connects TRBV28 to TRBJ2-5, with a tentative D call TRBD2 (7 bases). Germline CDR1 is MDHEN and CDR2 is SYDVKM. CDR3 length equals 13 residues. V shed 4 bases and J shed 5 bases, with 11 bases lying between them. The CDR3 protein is CASSWRGRETQYF. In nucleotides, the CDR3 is TGTGCCAGCAGTTGGCGGGGGCGGGAGACCCAGTACTTC.

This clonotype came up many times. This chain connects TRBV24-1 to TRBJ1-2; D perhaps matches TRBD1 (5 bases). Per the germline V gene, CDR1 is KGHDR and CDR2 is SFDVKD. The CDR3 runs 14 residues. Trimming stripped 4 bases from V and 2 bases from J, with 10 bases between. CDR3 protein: CATSDFDSNYGYTF. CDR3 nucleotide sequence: TGTGCCACCAGTGACTTTGACAGCAACTATGGCTACACCTTC.

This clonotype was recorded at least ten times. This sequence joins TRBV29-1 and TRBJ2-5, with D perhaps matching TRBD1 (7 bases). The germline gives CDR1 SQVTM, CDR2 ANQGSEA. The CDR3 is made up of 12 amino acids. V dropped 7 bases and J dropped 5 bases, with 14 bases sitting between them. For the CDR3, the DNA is TGCAGCGCCGACAGGGACTGGGAGACCCAGTACTTC. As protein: CSADRDWETQYF. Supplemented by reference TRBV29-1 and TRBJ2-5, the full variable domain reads SAVISQKPSRDICQRGTSLTIQCQVDSQVTMMFWYRQQPGQSLTLIATANQGSEATYESGFVIDKFPISRPNLTFSTLTVSNMSPEDSSIYLCSADRDWETQYFGPGTRLLVL.

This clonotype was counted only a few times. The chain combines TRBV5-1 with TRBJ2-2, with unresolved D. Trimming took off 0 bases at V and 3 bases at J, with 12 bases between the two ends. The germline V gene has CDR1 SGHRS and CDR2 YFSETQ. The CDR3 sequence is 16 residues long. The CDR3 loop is CASSLDSTGYTGELFF. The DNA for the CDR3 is TGCGCCAGCAGCTTGGATTCGACTGGTTACACCGGGGAGCTGTTTTTT.

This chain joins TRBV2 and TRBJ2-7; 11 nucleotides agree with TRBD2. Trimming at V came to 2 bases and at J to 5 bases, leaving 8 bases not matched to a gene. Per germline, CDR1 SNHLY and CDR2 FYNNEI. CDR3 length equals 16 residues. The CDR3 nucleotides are TGTGCCAGCAGTGAATTTTACGGGACTAGCGGCCACGAGCAGTACTTC. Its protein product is CASSEFYGTSGHEQYF.

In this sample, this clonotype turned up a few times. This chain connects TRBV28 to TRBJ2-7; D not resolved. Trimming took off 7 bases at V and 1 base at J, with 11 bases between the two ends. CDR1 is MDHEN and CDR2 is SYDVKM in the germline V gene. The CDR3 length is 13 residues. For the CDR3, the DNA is TGTGCCAGCAACCCACAGAGTTCCTACGAGCAGTACTTC. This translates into CASNPQSSYEQYF.

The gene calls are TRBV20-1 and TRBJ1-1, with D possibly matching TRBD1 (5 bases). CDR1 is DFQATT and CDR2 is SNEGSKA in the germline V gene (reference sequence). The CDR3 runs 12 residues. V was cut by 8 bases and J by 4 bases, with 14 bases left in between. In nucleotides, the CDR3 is TGCAGTATTACAGGCAGAGGCACTGAAGCTTTCTTT. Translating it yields CSITGRGTEAFF.

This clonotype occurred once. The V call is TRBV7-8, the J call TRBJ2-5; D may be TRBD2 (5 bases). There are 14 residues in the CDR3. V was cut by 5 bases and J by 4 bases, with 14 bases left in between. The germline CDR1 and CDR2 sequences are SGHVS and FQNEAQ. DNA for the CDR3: TGTGCCAGCAGCGGAGGTGGGGTTGGAGAGACCCAGTACTTC. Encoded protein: CASSGGGVGETQYF.

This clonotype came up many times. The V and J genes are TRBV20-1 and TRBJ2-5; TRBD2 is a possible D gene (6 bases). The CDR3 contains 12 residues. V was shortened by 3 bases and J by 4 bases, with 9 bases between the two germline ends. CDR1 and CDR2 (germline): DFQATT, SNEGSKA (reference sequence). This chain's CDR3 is CSASGEVETQYF. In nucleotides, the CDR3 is TGCAGTGCTAGCGGGGAGGTAGAGACCCAGTACTTC.

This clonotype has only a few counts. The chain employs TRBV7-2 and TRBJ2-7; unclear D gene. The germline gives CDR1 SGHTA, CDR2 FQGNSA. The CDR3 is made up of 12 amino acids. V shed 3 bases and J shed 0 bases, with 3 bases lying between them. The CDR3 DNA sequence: TGTGCCAGCAGCTTCCTCTCCTACGAGCAGTACTTC. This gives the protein CASSFLSYEQYF.

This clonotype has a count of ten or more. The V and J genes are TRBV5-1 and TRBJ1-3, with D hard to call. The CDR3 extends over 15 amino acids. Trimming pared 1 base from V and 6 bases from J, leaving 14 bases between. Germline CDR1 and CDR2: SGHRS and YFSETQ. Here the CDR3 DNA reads TGCGCCAGCAGCTTGACGGGATCTTTGGTAAACACCATATATTTT. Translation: CASSLTGSLVNTIYF.

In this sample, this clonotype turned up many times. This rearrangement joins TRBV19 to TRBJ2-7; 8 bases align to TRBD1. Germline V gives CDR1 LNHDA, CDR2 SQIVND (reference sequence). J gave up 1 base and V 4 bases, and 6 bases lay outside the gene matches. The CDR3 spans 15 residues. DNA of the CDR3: TGTGCCAGTAGTACCGGGACAGGAACTTCCTACGAGCAGTACTTC. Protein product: CASSTGTGTSYEQYF.

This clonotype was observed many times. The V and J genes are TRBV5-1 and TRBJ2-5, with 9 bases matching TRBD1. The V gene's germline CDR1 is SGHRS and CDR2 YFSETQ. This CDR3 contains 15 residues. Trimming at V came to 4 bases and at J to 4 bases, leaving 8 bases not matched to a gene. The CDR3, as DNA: TGCGCCAGCAGCAATCAACCGGGACAGGGAGAGACCCAGTACTTC. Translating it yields CASSNQPGQGETQYF.